The clone carrying this T cell receptor beta chain appeared a single time. Its cognate antigen is unknown. The data stem from a study of CD8+ T cells in alopecia areata. The overall study: Treated patients were given 5 to 10 mg oral tofacitinib twice daily. Findings and caveats of the study: Clonality in the scalp and expanded CD8+ clones ranked among the top 100 were significantly decreased by tofacitinib. Lesional scalp, notably in alopecia totalis/universalis, had clonality above that of normal scalp. Amid tofacitinib therapy, many expanded lesional clones stayed present in scalp and blood.

Treatment meaning: oral pan-JAK inhibitor, 5-10 mg twice daily. The junction had 7 bases not matched to a gene; V was cut back by 4 bases and J by 4 bases. Germline V CDR1 and CDR2: SQVTM, ANQGSEA. This CDR3 has 14 residues. Isolated RNA was reverse transcribed into cDNA used as the sequencing template. Measured with immunoSEQ multiplex PCR; TCRdb has only the in-frame clones, and not every one. The table includes approximately 200,000 clones, 55% to 70% detected once. The sample here was CD4+ T cells sorted from blood, taken at week 4, from a patient treated with tofacitinib. The TCR originated in a human donor with alopecia areata. The gene calls are TRBV29-1 and TRBJ2-1, with 7 bases aligning to TRBD1. The CDR3 bases are TGCAGCGTTGTGCATGTACAGGGGTACAATGAGCAGTTCTTC. Its translation is CSVVHVQGYNEQFF.